This TCR beta chain was captured by sequencing in a study of blood T cell repertoires in COVID-19. Study details: Both acute and convalescent COVID-19 samples were obtained from the United States, Italy and Spain. T cells, B-cell-depleted T cells, or PBMCs supplied cDNA or gDNA.

V lost 6 bases to trimming and J lost 3 bases; unmatched junction nucleotides: 4. The CDR3 runs 13 residues. Germline V gives CDR1 LNHDA, CDR2 SQIVND (reference sequence). Produced via immunoSEQ multiplex PCR; TCRdb's table is partial and in-frame only. The data show around 270,000 clones, around 89% seen once. The chain employs TRBV19 and TRBJ1-1; TRBD1 aligns across 7 bases. The specimen sequenced was peripheral blood. This TCR derives from a man aged 35 to 55 with acute or convalescent COVID-19. The CDR3 protein is CASRDDRDTEAFF. CDR3 sequence (DNA): TGTGCCAGTAGAGACGACAGGGACACTGAAGCTTTCTTT.